The present TCR beta chain was sequenced within a study of blood T cells in healthy people across ages. The use of a sample-barcoded 5' primer and a J-beta primer mix characterized a second PCR of about 6 to 12 cycles. Each CDR3 protein is one row after TCRdb ran MiXCR on the 5' RACE reads. The sample has about 730,000 distinct CDR3 sequences; roughly 43% are singletons. Germline CDR1 is DFQATT and CDR2 is SNEGSKA (reference sequence). V lost 5 bases to trimming and J lost 3 bases, with 10 bases between them. This CDR3 has 12 residues. The sequenced material came from blood. The clonotype comes from a woman aged 60-70 years in good health. V is TRBV20-1 and J is TRBJ1-2; D is uncertain. In DNA form, the CDR3 reads TGCAGTGCTCAGACTGCTTACTATGGCTACACCTTC. Protein: CSAQTAYYGYTF.